Described below is a single TCR beta chain sequence and its context. As yet, its antigen is unknown. Time point here: cycle 4 day 1 (C4D1), after more than 5 weeks of nivolumab. Each of the patients experienced relapse following autologous stem cell transplantation, and their brentuximab vedotin exposure differed. The data are from a study of PD-1 blockade in classical Hodgkin lymphoma. Points from the study as a whole: TCR diversity in CD4+, not CD8+, cells rose significantly by C4D1. Those starting nivolumab under 1 year post-ASCT were excluded. Baseline diversity in complete responders resembled that of newly diagnosed patients.

Sequenced by immunoSEQ multiplex PCR; TCRdb stores in-frame clones only, minus some. In the table there are about 94,000 clones, approximately 94% of which are singletons. The origin of this receptor is a human donor with classical Hodgkin lymphoma. The specimen comprised peripheral blood mononuclear cells (PBMCs), sampled before the fourth cycle of nivolumab.

CDR3: CASATLLNQPQHF. CDR3 bases: TGTGCCAGCGCCACCTTATTAAATCAGCCCCAGCATTTT. This chain uses TRBV27 with TRBJ1-5; D remains unclear. The ends were cut back, 8 bases at V and 4 bases at J, with 12 bases in the middle. The CDR3 is made up of 13 amino acids. Germline CDR1 MNHEY, CDR2 SMNVEV (reference sequence).